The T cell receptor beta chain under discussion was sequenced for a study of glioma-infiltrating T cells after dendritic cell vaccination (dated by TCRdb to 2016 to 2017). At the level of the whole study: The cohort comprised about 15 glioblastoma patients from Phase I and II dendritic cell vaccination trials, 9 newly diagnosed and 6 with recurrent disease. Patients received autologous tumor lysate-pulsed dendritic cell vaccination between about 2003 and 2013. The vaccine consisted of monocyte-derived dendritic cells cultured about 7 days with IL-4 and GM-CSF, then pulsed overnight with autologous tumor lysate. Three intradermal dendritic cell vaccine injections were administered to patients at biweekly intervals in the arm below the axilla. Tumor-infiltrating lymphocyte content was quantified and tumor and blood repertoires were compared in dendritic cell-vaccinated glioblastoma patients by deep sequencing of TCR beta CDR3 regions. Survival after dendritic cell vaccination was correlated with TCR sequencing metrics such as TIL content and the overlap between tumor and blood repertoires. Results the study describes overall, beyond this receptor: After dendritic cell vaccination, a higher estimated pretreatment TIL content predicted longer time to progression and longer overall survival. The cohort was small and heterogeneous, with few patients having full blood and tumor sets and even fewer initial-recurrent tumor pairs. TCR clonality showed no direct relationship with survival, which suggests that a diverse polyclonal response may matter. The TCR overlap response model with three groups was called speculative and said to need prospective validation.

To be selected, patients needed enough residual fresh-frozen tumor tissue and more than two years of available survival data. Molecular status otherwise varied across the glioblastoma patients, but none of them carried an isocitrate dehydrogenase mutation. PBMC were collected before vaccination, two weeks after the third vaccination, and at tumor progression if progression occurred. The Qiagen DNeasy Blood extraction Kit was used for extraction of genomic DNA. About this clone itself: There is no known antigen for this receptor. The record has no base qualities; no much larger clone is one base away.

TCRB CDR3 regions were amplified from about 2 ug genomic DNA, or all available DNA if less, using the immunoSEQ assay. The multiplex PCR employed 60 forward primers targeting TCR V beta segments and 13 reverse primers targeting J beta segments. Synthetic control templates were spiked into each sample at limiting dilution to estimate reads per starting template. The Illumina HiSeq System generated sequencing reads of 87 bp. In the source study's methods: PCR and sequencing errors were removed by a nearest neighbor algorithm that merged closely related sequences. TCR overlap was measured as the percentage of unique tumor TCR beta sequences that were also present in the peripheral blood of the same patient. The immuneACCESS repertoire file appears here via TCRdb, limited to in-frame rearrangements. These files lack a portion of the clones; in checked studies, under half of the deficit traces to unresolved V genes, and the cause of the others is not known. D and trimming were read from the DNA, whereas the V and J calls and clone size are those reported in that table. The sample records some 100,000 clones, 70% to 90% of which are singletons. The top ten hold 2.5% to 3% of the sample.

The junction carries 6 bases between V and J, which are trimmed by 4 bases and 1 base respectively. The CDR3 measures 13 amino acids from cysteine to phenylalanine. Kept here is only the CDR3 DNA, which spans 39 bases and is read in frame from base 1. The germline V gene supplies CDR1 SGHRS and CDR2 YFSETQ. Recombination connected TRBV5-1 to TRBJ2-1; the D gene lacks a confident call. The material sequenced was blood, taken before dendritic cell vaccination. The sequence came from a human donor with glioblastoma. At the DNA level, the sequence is TGCGCCAGCAGCGAGGATTCCTACAATGAGCAGTTCTTC. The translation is CASSEDSYNEQFF.